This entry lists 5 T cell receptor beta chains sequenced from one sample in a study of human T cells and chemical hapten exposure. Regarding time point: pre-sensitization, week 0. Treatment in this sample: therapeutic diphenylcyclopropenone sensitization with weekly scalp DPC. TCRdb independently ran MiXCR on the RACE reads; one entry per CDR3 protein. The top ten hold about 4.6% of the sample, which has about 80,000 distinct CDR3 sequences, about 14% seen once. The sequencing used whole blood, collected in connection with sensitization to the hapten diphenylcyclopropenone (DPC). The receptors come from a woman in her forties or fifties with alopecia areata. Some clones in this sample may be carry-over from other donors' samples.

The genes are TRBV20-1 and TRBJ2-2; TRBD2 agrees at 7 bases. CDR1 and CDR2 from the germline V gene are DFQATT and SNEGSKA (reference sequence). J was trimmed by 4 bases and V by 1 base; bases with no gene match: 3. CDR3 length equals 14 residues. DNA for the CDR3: TGCAGTGCTAGAGCCGGGACTACCACCGGGGAGCTGTTTTTT. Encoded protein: CSARAGTTTGELFF.

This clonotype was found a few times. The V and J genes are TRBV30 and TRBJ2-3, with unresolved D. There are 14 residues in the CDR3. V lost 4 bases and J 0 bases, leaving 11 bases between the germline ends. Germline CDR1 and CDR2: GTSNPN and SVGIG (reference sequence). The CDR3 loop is CAWKGQTSTDTQYF. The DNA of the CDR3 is TGTGCCTGGAAGGGTCAAACTAGCACAGATACGCAGTATTTT.

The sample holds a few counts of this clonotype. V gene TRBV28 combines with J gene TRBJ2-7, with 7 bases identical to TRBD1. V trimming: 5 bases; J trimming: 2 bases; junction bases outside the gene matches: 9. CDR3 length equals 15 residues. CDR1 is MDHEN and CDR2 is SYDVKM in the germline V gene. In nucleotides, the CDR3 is TGTGCCAGCAGTCCTGCAGACAGGGATACCTACGAGCAGTACTTC. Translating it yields CASSPADRDTYEQYF. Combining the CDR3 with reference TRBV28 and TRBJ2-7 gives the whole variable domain DVKVTQSSRYLVKRTGEKVFLECVQDMDHENMFWYRQDPGLGLRLIYFSYDVKMKEKGDIPEGYSVSREKKERFSLILESASTNQTSMYLCASSPADRDTYEQYFGPGTRLTVT.

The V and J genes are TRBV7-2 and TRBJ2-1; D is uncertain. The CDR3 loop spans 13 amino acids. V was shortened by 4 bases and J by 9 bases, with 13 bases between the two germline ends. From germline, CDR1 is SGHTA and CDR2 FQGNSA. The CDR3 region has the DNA TGTGCCAGCAGCTACCAAGGGAAGGGTGAGCAGTTCTTC. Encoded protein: CASSYQGKGEQFF.

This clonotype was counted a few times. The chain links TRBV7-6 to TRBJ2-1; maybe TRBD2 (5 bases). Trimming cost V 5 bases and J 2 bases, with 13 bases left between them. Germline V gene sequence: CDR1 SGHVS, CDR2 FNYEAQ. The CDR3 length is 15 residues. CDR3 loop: CASSRDGLPYNEQFF. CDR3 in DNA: TGTGCCAGCAGCCGAGACGGACTGCCCTACAATGAGCAGTTCTTC.